This T cell receptor (beta chain) originates from a study of cytomegalovirus exposure and HLA in healthy donors. In the PCR, 60 Vbeta and 13 Jbeta primers were used. Produced via immunoSEQ multiplex PCR; TCRdb's table is partial and in-frame only. The listing contains about 87,000 clones. V lost 5 bases, J lost 2 bases, and 6 bases lay in between. Germline-derived CDR1 and CDR2 are SEHNR and FQNEAQ (reference sequence). The CDR3 is made up of 12 amino acids. This chain links TRBV7-9 with TRBJ1-1; no firm D call. Sequencing was carried out using PBMCs. This TCR derives from a man between 45 and 60 years old in good health and CMV-seropositive. The CDR3 loop reads CASSRGNTEAFF. CDR3 sequence (DNA): TGTGCCAGCAGCAGAGGAAACACTGAAGCTTTCTTT.